Here is one T cell receptor (beta chain) with its context. Methods used by the authors: For nucleated cells, counts were estimated from reference gene primer amplification. Profiling relied on immunoSEQ multiplex PCR, and the TCRdb table lists in-frame clones only, not all of them. V and J calls and clone size are those listed in that table; D and trimming were worked out from the DNA. The sample holds about 81,000 clones, 75% to 95% seen once. Germline V gives CDR1 LNHDA, CDR2 SQIVND (reference sequence). There are 13 residues in the CDR3. V lost 2 bases and J 3 bases, leaving 7 bases between the germline ends. The data derive from a study of blood T cell repertoires in COVID-19. Looking at the study overall: Samples came from the United States, Italy and Spain, spanning acute and convalescent COVID-19. T cells, B-cell-depleted T cells, or PBMCs supplied cDNA or gDNA.

The chain carries TRBV19 and TRBJ1-1, with D unresolved. Sequencing used peripheral blood. This TCR derives from a woman aged 45 to 65 in a cohort sampled during active COVID-19. The CDR3 DNA sequence: TGTGCCAGTAGTATATCACGCGACACTGAAGCTTTCTTT. Translated, it gives CASSISRDTEAFF. The whole variable domain, filled in from reference TRBV19 and TRBJ1-1, reads DGGITQSPKYLFRKEGQNVTLSCEQNLNHDAMYWYRQDPGQGLRLIYYSQIVNDFQKGDIAEGYSVSREKKESFPLTVTSAQKNPTAFYLCASSISRDTEAFFGQGTRLTVV.